This entry is about one TCR beta chain. A few counts support this clonotype. Its antigen is currently not known. Qualities for individual bases were not recorded, and no much larger clone is one base off. V drops 2 bases and J drops 13 bases, leaving 24 bases in between. From a lookup of the germline V gene, CDR1 and CDR2 are SGHAT and FQNNGV. From the cysteine through the phenylalanine, the CDR3 covers 16 amino acids. CDR3 DNA is the only sequence kept; it has 48 bases, read in frame from the first base. The data were obtained in a study of T-cell memory formation after mild COVID-19 (dated by TCRdb to the early 2020s). Regarding the research as a whole: TCR sequence clusters from the two donors were largely donor specific. Longitudinal TCRalpha and TCRbeta repertoire sequencing tracked T-cell clones expanding and contracting after mild COVID-19 in a couple of donors. Two young, previously healthy adult volunteers, one female and one male, were included in the cohort.

These reads were obtained on an Illumina NovaSeq 6000. Using 5'RACE with constant-segment primers, TCRalpha and TCRbeta cDNA libraries were constructed, with sample barcodes and unique molecular identifiers added in the process. Trizol reagent was used to extract RNA from every sample. The libraries were amplified in two PCR steps, and the second step added a second sample barcode and Illumina TruSeq adapters. Sequencing of the libraries was done on an Illumina NovaSeq, producing 2 x 150 bp paired-end reads. The original methods were these. The reads were demultiplexed and collapsed into UMI-guided consensus sequences using migec v1.2.7. Using mixcr v2.1.11, UMI consensuses were aligned to TRA and TRB V and J templates and then assembled into clonotypes. Expanded or contracted clonotypes were those called significant by both edgeR and NoisET, with noise models trained on biological replicates. For edgeR calls, the cutoffs were a false discovery rate-adjusted p below 0.01 and a log2 fold-change threshold of 1. As an exploratory analysis of dynamics, PCA with hierarchical clustering was applied to max-normalized trajectories of the 1000 most abundant clonotypes. Each responding clone was given a CD4 or CD8 phenotype based on the CD4+ and CD8+ repertoires, which had been sequenced separately. TCRdb applied fastp at Q25 and MiXCR to the public reads, then kept only in-frame beta chains. Every CDR3 protein is listed once, alongside the most common genes and DNA of its rows. TCRdb assigned the V and J calls; the authors' analysis was not used. The sample contains 350,000 to 450,000 distinct CDR3 sequences, roughly 14% of them found a single time. The ten top clones hold around a fifth of the sample.

Ficoll-Paque density gradient centrifugation was used to isolate PBMCs. The paper as a whole reports these results and caveats: Clones that contracted from day 15 to 85 showed balanced CD4/CD8 phenotypes, whereas a second wave of clones that expanded from day 15 to 37 leaned towards CD4+. Contracting CD4+ clones were found mainly in CM and EM memory subsets, while CD8+ clones were enriched in EMRA. The study covered only a couple of mild cases, and larger cohorts including severe cases with pre-infection samples were considered necessary. Whether the second-wave clones peaking on day 37 were SARS-CoV-2 specific was not confirmed. Some responding clones were detected in pre-infection memory, which suggested that pre-existing cross-reactive memory T cells had joined the SARS-CoV-2 response.

The chain is assembled from TRBV11-2 and TRBJ2-1; TRBD2 could be the D gene, as 5 bases match. This TCR derives from a man between 18 and 35 years old who had mild COVID-19 (a few samples of this study predate the infection). The sample titles of this study are shuffled in the database, so cell type and time point are left out; the donor was told from shared clones. Sequences were obtained from PBMCs or a T cell subset sorted from them (not recorded which). The DNA sequence reads TGTGCCAGCAGCTTAAATCCCCGGCTACTAGGTCCCTTCCAGTTCTTC. This yields the protein CASSLNPRLLGPFQFF.